This TCR beta chain was sequenced in a study of OX40 agonist ivuxolimab in advanced cancers. In the study overall: Those treated in dose escalation had hepatocellular carcinoma, melanoma, renal cell cancer or head and neck cancer.

With baseline, cycle 4 day 1, and cycle 7 day 1 as timepoints, blood was sampled. Only in-frame clones appear in the TCRdb table, and some are missing; sequencing was by immunoSEQ multiplex PCR. This repertoire shows about 57,000 clones, about 85% found once; its top ten account for roughly 4.4%. The germline CDR1 and CDR2 sequences are MNHNS and SASEGT. The CDR3 length is 14 residues. Trimming removed 6 bases from V and 2 bases from J; junction bases left unmatched: 0. The chain carries TRBV6-1 and TRBJ1-3; TRBD1 matches at 11 bases. The receptor was derived from an adult with an advanced solid tumor such as melanoma, head and neck, liver or kidney cancer. This specimen was CD4+ or CD8+ T cells sorted from blood, taken in a trial of the OX40 agonist ivuxolimab. This CDR3 reads CASRDRGPGNTIYF. The CDR3, as DNA: TGTGCCAGCAGGGACAGGGGGCCTGGAAACACCATATATTTT.